The clone carrying this TCR beta chain has only a few counts. Its antigen is still unknown. CDR3 length equals 15 residues. Germline V gives CDR1 ENHRY, CDR2 SYGVKD. The V and J ends lost 4 bases and 0 bases respectively, with 10 bases between them. MiXCR was run by TCRdb on the reads, yielding one entry per CDR3 protein. The data hold some 590,000 distinct CDR3 sequences, with under 45% observed a single time. The data derive from a study of T cell repertoires in cytomegalovirus infection. Study-level findings and limits: Cumulative public TCR beta family frequency identified carriers of CMV plus the relevant HLA. The study found HLA-C-restricted CMV-specific TCR beta clonotypes dominating the ex vivo response.

The clonotype was recovered from a human donor in good health (CMV status not recorded). Some clones in this sample may be carry-over from other donors' samples. The rearrangement uses TRBV10-3 and TRBJ2-1; D call uncertain. The starting material was cultured PBMCs, obtained from culture after CMV antigen stimulation. The CDR3 nucleotides read TGTGCCATCAGTGTAAGGGAAAGCTCCTACAATGAGCAGTTCTTC. Its translation: CAISVRESSYNEQFF.